The T cell receptor beta chain under discussion was sequenced for a study of cytomegalovirus exposure and HLA in healthy donors. Looking at the study overall: About 83 million unique TCRs from HLA-typed donors made up an early data release. Study observations and caveats: In a later analysis, common viral pathogens appeared linked to several of the most significant clusters.

The study ran its PCR with 60 Vbeta and 13 Jbeta primers. Assay used: immunoSEQ multiplex PCR; TCRdb lists only in-frame clones, some missing. The data hold around 110,000 clones, with roughly 69% observed a single time. The V and J ends lost 8 bases and 7 bases respectively, with 14 bases between them. The germline CDR1 and CDR2 sequences are MDHEN and SYDVKM. This CDR3 comprises 12 residues. Notes on this clone: Its antigen is unknown.

Sequences were obtained from PBMCs. This sequence joins TRBV28 and TRBJ1-1; tentative D call: TRBD1 (5 bases). The clonotype was recovered from a woman aged 40 to 50 in good health and CMV-seropositive. CDR3 nucleotide sequence: TGTGCCAGCGGCTTGGGAGGGGATGAAGCTTTCTTT. Its protein product is CASGLGGDEAFF.